The 20 T cell receptor beta chains given below trace back to one sample, sequenced in a study of T cells in Graves' hyperthyroidism and ophthalmopathy. The TCR beta CDR3 regions underwent amplification using RNA transcripts as the source. First-round RT-PCR of the TCR CDR3 relied on the HTBI primer set. Using its own MiXCR run on the multiplex PCR reads, TCRdb lists one record per CDR3 protein. The profile shows 500,000 to 600,000 distinct CDR3 sequences, around 42% of them singletons. Sequencing was carried out using peripheral blood or thyroid tissue (not recorded which). All receptors derive from a woman aged 18-30 years with Graves' hyperthyroidism.

V is TRBV10-3 and J is TRBJ2-1, with a tentative D call TRBD1 (6 bases). The V gene's germline CDR1 is ENHRY and CDR2 SYGVKD. The V and J ends lost 6 bases and 4 bases respectively, with 10 bases between them. The CDR3 runs 13 residues. The CDR3 region is CAIRGAWYNEQFF. For the CDR3, the DNA is TGTGCCATCAGGGGGGCTTGGTACAATGAGCAGTTCTTC.

This clonotype was counted many times. The rearrangement links TRBV6-5 to TRBJ1-1; D is uncertain. CDR1 and CDR2 from the germline V gene are MNHEY and SVGAGI. The CDR3 spans 15 residues. V gave up 5 bases and J gave up 1 base, with 14 bases separating them. Here the CDR3 DNA reads TGTGCCAGCAGTGACGTCGGGCGACCGAACACTGAAGCTTTCTTT. Its translation: CASSDVGRPNTEAFF.

The chain joins TRBV19 to TRBJ1-2; TRBD1 matches at 7 bases. Germline CDR1 and CDR2: LNHDA and SQIVND (reference sequence). CDR3 size: 13 residues. Trimming cost V 7 bases and J 2 bases; bases outside gene matches: 4. CDR3 protein: CASTGGGNYGYTF. CDR3 in DNA: TGTGCCAGTACAGGGGGAGGAAACTATGGCTACACCTTC. Using reference TRBV19 and TRBJ1-2 for the parts outside the CDR3, the full variable domain is DGGITQSPKYLFRKEGQNVTLSCEQNLNHDAMYWYRQDPGQGLRLIYYSQIVNDFQKGDIAEGYSVSREKKESFPLTVTSAQKNPTAFYLCASTGGGNYGYTFGSGTRLTVV.

The V gene is TRBV2, the J gene TRBJ1-4, with TRBD1 identical over 9 bases. V lost 7 bases, J lost 0 bases, and 6 bases stayed unmatched. Per the germline V gene, CDR1 is SNHLY and CDR2 is FYNNEI. This CDR3 is built from 16 residues. This CDR3 reads CASKGGDRATNEKLFF. The CDR3 DNA follows: TGTGCCAGCAAGGGGGGGGACAGGGCAACTAATGAAAAACTGTTTTTT.

This chain links TRBV20-1 with TRBJ2-7, with 9 positions matching TRBD1. Losses at the gene ends were 5 bases for V and 3 bases for J; bases not matched to a gene: 8. The CDR3 loop spans 14 amino acids. Germline V CDR1 and CDR2: DFQATT, SNEGSKA (reference sequence). The CDR3 sequence is CSAVRDREDYEQYF. The CDR3 coding sequence is TGCAGTGCTGTAAGGGACAGGGAGGACTACGAGCAGTACTTC.

The table lists this clonotype with many counts. The chain uses TRBV5-6 and TRBJ1-3, with D maybe TRBD1 (6 bases). In germline, CDR1 is SGHDT, CDR2 YYEEEE. The V end lost 1 base, the J end lost 3 bases, and 17 bases lay between the germline ends. The CDR3 totals 17 residues. CDR3 region: CASSLFWQGTFGNTIYF. The CDR3 nucleotides are TGTGCCAGCAGCTTGTTTTGGCAGGGGACTTTTGGAAACACCATATATTTT.

V and J are TRBV6-6 and TRBJ1-5, with TRBD1 as a possible D gene (5 bases). The CDR3 totals 14 residues. Trimming cost V 5 bases and J 5 bases, with 13 bases left between them. CDR1 and CDR2 from the germline V gene are MNHNY and SVGAGI (reference sequence). This chain's CDR3 is CASSEPQGYQPQHF. In nucleotides, the CDR3 is TGTGCCAGCAGTGAACCGCAGGGTTATCAGCCCCAGCATTTT.

This clonotype was seen at least ten times. The chain carries TRBV20-1 and TRBJ2-2; 13 nucleotides match TRBD2. Germline V lookup: CDR1 DFQATT, CDR2 SNEGSKA (reference sequence). Unmatched junction bases numbered 1, after V lost 2 bases and J lost 4 bases. The CDR3 contains 15 residues. CDR3 coding DNA: TGCAGTGCTAGAACTAGCGGGAGGGCCACCGGGGAGCTGTTTTTT. Translation gives CSARTSGRATGELFF.

This clonotype was counted only a few times. V usage is TRBV20-1 and J usage is TRBJ2-7; 10 nucleotides match TRBD1. There are 13 residues in the CDR3. Trimming took 5 bases from V and 5 from J; bases not matched to a gene: 6. The germline gives CDR1 DFQATT, CDR2 SNEGSKA (reference sequence). This chain's CDR3 is CSAARDRGHEQYF. The CDR3 DNA sequence: TGCAGTGCTGCCCGGGACAGGGGCCACGAGCAGTACTTC.

To note about this clonotype: A much bigger clone sits one base away, suggesting this may be a read error. The chain couples TRBV27 to TRBJ2-7; the D gene is possibly TRBD1 (6 bases). CDR3 length: 15 amino acids. Germline V gene lookup returns CDR1 MNHEY and CDR2 SMNVEV (reference sequence). The CDR3, as DNA: TGTGCCAGCAGTCTACTGGGGGCTAGCTCCTACGGGCAGTACTTC. It codes for CASSLLGASSYGQYF.

In its sample, this clonotype was seen many times. This sequence joins TRBV19 and TRBJ1-2, with TRBD1 as a possible D gene (5 bases). The CDR3 is 15 residues long. The V end was cut by 7 bases, the J end by 4 bases, with 19 bases between. Germline loops: CDR1 LNHDA, CDR2 SQIVND (reference sequence). CDR3 protein: CASTRDLGVSYGYTF. Written as DNA, the CDR3 is TGTGCCAGTACCCGGGATTTGGGGGTGAGCTATGGCTACACCTTC.

This clonotype has ten or more counts. This chain uses TRBV12-3 or TRBV12-4 with TRBJ1-1; D ambiguous. The CDR3 is 12 amino acids. V was trimmed by 3 bases and J by 4 bases, leaving 6 bases between them. Here the CDR3 reads CASSLEVTEAFF. The CDR3 DNA reads TGTGCCAGCAGTTTGGAGGTCACTGAAGCTTTCTTT.

This clonotype has just a few counts. This rearrangement joins TRBV18 to TRBJ1-1; TRBD1 is a possible D gene (6 bases). Germline lookup yields CDR1 KGHSH and CDR2 LQKENI. Trimming removed 1 base from V and 0 bases from J, with 6 bases in between. The CDR3 runs 14 residues. The CDR3 nucleotides are TGTGCCAGCTCACCACGGGGGCTGAACACTGAAGCTTTCTTT. Its protein is CASSPRGLNTEAFF.

The rearrangement uses TRBV10-3 and TRBJ1-5; the match to TRBD1 covers 8 bases. Germline values: CDR1 ENHRY, CDR2 SYGVKD. CDR3 length: 17 residues. Germline trimming cut 0 bases from V and 2 bases from J; bases unmatched to any gene: 6. CDR3 protein: CAISESDREGRNQPQHF. In DNA, the CDR3 is TGTGCCATCAGTGAGTCGGACAGGGAGGGTCGCAATCAGCCCCAGCATTTT.

Points on this clonotype: The CDR3 end shows no conserved phenylalanine or tryptophan, and so a read error is likely. It is unclear where the CDR3 begins or ends on the DNA, so no DNA is shown, and the CDR3 is as TCRdb lists it. The chain employs TRBV29-1 and TRBJ1-3; the DNA was not compared with TRBD1, the D call given in the table. CDR1 is SQVTM, CDR2 ANQGSEA, per germline. The CDR3 length equals 9 residues, ends included. Here the CDR3 reads CSVRQGRTA.

As concerns this clonotype: Possible read error: a much larger clone is one base away. The V gene is TRBV6-1, the J gene TRBJ2-7, with TRBD1 matching 8 bases. With 5 bases clipped from V and 6 bases from J, the junction kept 12 bases outside the gene matches. The CDR3 runs 15 residues. Germline V gene data show CDR1 as MNHNS and CDR2 as SASEGT. This CDR3 is CASSSLRDRRGEQYF. CDR3 nucleotide sequence: TGTGCCAGCAGTTCCTTGAGGGACAGGAGGGGCGAGCAGTACTTC.

Ten or more counts support this clonotype. The chain is built from TRBV2 and TRBJ1-4; 9 nucleotides match TRBD1. The length of the CDR3 is 14 residues. The V segment lost 5 bases and the J segment 8 bases; nucleotides outside the gene matches: 6. CDR1 is SNHLY, CDR2 FYNNEI, per germline. The CDR3 region has the DNA TGTGCCAGCAGTTCCGGGACAGGGTGGGAAAAACTGTTTTTT. Translating gives CASSSGTGWEKLFF.

This clonotype was detected many times. The J gene is TRBJ1-2, the V gene TRBV6-1; unclear D gene. The CDR3 length is 12 residues. V gave up 2 bases and J gave up 4 bases, with 5 bases separating them. Looked up from germline, CDR1 is MNHNS and CDR2 is SASEGT. The CDR3 DNA is TGTGCCAGCAGTGAACGGACCTATGGCTACACCTTC. Protein sequence: CASSERTYGYTF.

This clonotype was seen at least ten times. The chain links TRBV7-2 to TRBJ2-7, with D unresolved. V gave up 0 bases and J gave up 3 bases, with 15 bases separating them. This CDR3 has 16 residues. Germline CDR1 SGHTA, CDR2 FQGNSA. The CDR3 is CASSLALRAAYYEQYF. The CDR3 DNA reads as TGTGCCAGCAGCTTAGCGCTTAGGGCAGCGTACTACGAGCAGTACTTC. Together with reference TRBV7-2 and TRBJ2-7, the CDR3 gives the full variable domain: GAGVSQSPSNKVTEKGKDVELRCDPISGHTALYWYRQSLGQGLEFLIYFQGNSAPDKSGLPSDRFSAERTGGSVSTLTIQRTQQEDSAVYLCASSLALRAAYYEQYFGPGTRLTVT.

This clonotype was observed a handful of times. V is TRBV7-8 and J is TRBJ1-4; D is unclear. Trimming took 1 base from V and 0 from J, leaving 15 bases between them. This CDR3 has 18 residues. Germline loops: CDR1 SGHVS, CDR2 FQNEAQ. The DNA for the CDR3 is TGTGCCAGCAGCTTAGGGGCTCTCTGGACGGCAACTAATGAAAAACTGTTTTTT. Translation gives CASSLGALWTATNEKLFF.